Sequencing of this T cell receptor beta chain was carried out in a study of blood T cells in healthy people across ages. General observations from the study: Unknown CMV status may confound age-related changes in expanded clones.

Using a J-beta primer mix together with a sample-barcoded 5' primer, a second PCR was run for about 6 to 12 cycles. TCRdb used MiXCR to reprocess the 5' RACE reads, holding one entry per CDR3 protein. The sample includes about 1,500,000 distinct CDR3 sequences, over 25% of them seen just once. As concerns this clonotype: What it binds is not known.

The germline V gene encodes CDR1 MNHEY and CDR2 SMNVEV (reference sequence). Trimming left V 6 bases short and J 5 bases short, with 16 bases between. The CDR3 totals 15 residues. The chain has TRBV27 and TRBJ2-2; D could derive from TRBD1 or TRBD2 (5 bases each). The sample consisted of blood. The sequence was collected from a woman in her twenties or thirties in good health. The CDR3 loop reads CASSSGYRGTGELFF. As DNA, the CDR3 is TGTGCCAGCAGCTCAGGGTATCGAGGGACCGGGGAGCTGTTTTTT.